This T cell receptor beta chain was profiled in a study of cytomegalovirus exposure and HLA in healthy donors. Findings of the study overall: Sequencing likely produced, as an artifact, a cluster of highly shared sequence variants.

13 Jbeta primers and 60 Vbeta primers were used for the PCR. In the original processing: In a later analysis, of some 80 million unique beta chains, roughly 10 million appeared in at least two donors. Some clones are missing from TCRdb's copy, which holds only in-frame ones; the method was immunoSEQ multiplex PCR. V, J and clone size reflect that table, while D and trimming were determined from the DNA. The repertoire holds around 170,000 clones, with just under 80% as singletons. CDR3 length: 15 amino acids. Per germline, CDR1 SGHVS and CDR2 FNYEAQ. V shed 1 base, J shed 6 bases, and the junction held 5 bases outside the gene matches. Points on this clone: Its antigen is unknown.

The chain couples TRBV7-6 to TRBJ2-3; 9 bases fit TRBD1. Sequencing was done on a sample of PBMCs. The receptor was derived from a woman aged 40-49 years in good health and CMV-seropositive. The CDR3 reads CASSLVRDRADTQYF. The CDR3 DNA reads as TGTGCCAGCAGCTTAGTGAGGGACAGGGCCGATACGCAGTATTTT.